The 25 T cell receptor beta chains in this list originate from one sample, sequenced in a study of Graves' ophthalmopathy and Graves' hyperthyroidism (dated by TCRdb to 2016 to 2018). The sequencer listed for this sample is Illumina HiSeq 2000. For repertoire sequencing, the TCR beta CDR3 regions were amplified from RNA transcripts. The first round was an RT-PCR using HTBI primers with the Qiagen OneStep RT-PCR kit, and this first round was followed by a second-round multiplex PCR, then size selection and purification. TCRdb redid the processing of the public reads, applying fastp at Q25 and MiXCR, and retained in-frame beta chains. Rows with a matching CDR3 protein are joined into one entry that keeps the most common DNA and genes. Here the sample has 650,000 to 900,000 distinct CDR3 sequences; 40% occur a single time. Of the sample, about 40% is held by the ten largest clones. What was sequenced was peripheral blood. The receptors come from an adult man with Graves' ophthalmopathy.

This clonotype was detected ten times or more. The rearrangement links TRBV15 to TRBJ1-2, with D unclear. This CDR3 has 14 residues. Trimming shortened V by 1 base and J by 1 base, and 7 bases separated the two germline ends. CDR1 is LNHNV, CDR2 YYDKDF, per germline (reference sequence). CDR3 residues: CATSRGEVNYGYTF. The CDR3 nucleotides read TGTGCCACCAGCAGAGGCGAGGTTAACTATGGCTACACCTTC.

At least ten counts were recorded for this clonotype. Sequence at one end of the junction differs from germline and may be a read error. The chain employs TRBV29-1 and TRBJ1-2; maybe TRBD1 (6 bases). The germline V gene encodes CDR1 SQVTM and CDR2 ANQGSEA. CDR3 size: 13 residues. The CDR3 sequence: CSAETSQGYGYTF. The CDR3 nucleotides are TGCAGCGCTGAAACCTCCCAGGGGTATGGCTACACCTTC.

With respect to this clonotype: At one end, the junction sequence differs from germline, possibly due to a read error. This rearrangement joins TRBV7-9 to TRBJ2-5; weak D call: TRBD1 (6 bases). This CDR3 spans 14 amino acids. Germline V lookup: CDR1 SEHNR, CDR2 FQNEAQ (reference sequence). Here the CDR3 reads CASGLVSGVETQYF. DNA of the CDR3: TGTGCCAGCGGCTTGGTGTCAGGGGTGGAGACCCAGTACTTC.

The CDR3 here is CSARDPPGGTEAFF. The CDR3 DNA follows: TGCAGTGCTAGAGATCCCCCCGGGGGCACTGAAGCTTTCTTT. V is TRBV20-1 and J is TRBJ1-1; D might be TRBD1 (5 bases). Trimming left V 0 bases short and J 4 bases short, with 12 bases between. Germline-derived CDR1 and CDR2 are DFQATT and SNEGSKA (reference sequence). The CDR3 covers 14 residues.

This clonotype was detected only a few times. This rearrangement joins TRBV25-1 to TRBJ1-6; the D is unclear. The germline CDR1 and CDR2 sequences are MGHDK and SYGVNS. This CDR3 is 15 amino acids long. V shed 7 bases and J shed 1 base, with 11 bases lying between them. The CDR3 DNA is TGTGCCAGCATGCGGAGGGAATCCTATAATTCACCCCTCCACTTT. Its protein product is CASMRRESYNSPLHF.

Remarks on this clonotype: At one end, the junction sequence differs from germline, possibly due to a read error. This sequence joins TRBV5-1 and TRBJ2-6; D ambiguous. The germline V gene encodes CDR1 SGHRS and CDR2 YFSETQ. This CDR3 spans 16 amino acids. For the CDR3, the DNA is TGTGCCAGCAGCTTTCAAAGGACCCCTGGGGCCAACGTCCTGACTTTC. It translates to CASSFQRTPGANVLTF.

This clonotype was recorded many times. V and J are TRBV10-2 and TRBJ1-1; TRBD1 might be the D (6 bases). The germline V gene encodes CDR1 WSHSY and CDR2 SAAADI. The V end lost 4 bases, the J end lost 2 bases, and 17 bases lay between the germline ends. The CDR3 loop spans 16 amino acids. Here the CDR3 DNA reads TGCGCCAGCAGTGGAGGAAGGGGGGTCTTTAACACTGAAGCTTTCTTT. Translation: CASSGGRGVFNTEAFF.

The table lists this clonotype with many counts. Written as DNA, the CDR3 is TGCAGCGTTGTTCGGACAGGTTTGAACACTGAAGCTTTCTTT. Translating gives CSVVRTGLNTEAFF. V usage is TRBV29-1 and J usage is TRBJ1-1; 7 nucleotides match TRBD1. The trim removed 4 bases at V and 0 bases at J, leaving 5 bases unmatched. The CDR3 contains 14 residues. Germline CDR1 is SQVTM and CDR2 is ANQGSEA.

The chain carries TRBV29-1 and TRBJ2-3; D remains unclear. Germline loops: CDR1 SQVTM, CDR2 ANQGSEA. The CDR3 loop spans 14 amino acids. Trimming left V 4 bases short and J 2 bases short, with 13 bases between. The CDR3 DNA reads TGCAGCGTTGGGAGTACGGGCTCCACAGATACGCAGTATTTT. Amino acids: CSVGSTGSTDTQYF.

J is TRBJ2-5 and V is TRBV29-1, with 7 bases lining up with TRBD1. The V gene's germline CDR1 is SQVTM and CDR2 ANQGSEA. This CDR3 contains 13 residues. V lost 8 bases to trimming and J lost 5 bases; unmatched junction nucleotides: 11. The CDR3 DNA sequence: TGCAGCTTGGAAGGGGGCGCGGTGGAGACCCAGTACTTC. Amino acids: CSLEGGAVETQYF.

The J gene is TRBJ2-2, the V gene TRBV25-1, with 7 bases identical to TRBD2. The germline V gene has CDR1 MGHDK and CDR2 SYGVNS. CDR3 length: 16 residues. Germline trimming cut 6 bases from V and 3 bases from J; bases unmatched to any gene: 10. DNA for the CDR3: TGTGCCAGCAGCCAATTGGCTAGCGGAGACACCGGGGAGCTGTTTTTT. This codes for CASSQLASGDTGELFF. Supplemented by reference TRBV25-1 and TRBJ2-2, the full variable domain reads EADIYQTPRYLVIGTGKKITLECSQTMGHDKMYWYQQDPGMELHLIHYSYGVNSTEKGDLSSESTVSRIRTEHFPLTLESARPSHTSQYLCASSQLASGDTGELFFGEGSRLTVL.

This chain joins TRBV5-1 and TRBJ1-1; D remains unclear. The CDR3 consists of 14 residues. The germline gives CDR1 SGHRS, CDR2 YFSETQ. V was clipped by 4 bases and J by 4 bases, with 14 bases between them. In DNA, the CDR3 is TGCGCCAGCAGCGACGGACCCTCCTCCACTGAAGCTTTCTTT. Encoded protein: CASSDGPSSTEAFF. The whole variable domain, filled in from reference TRBV5-1 and TRBJ1-1, reads KAGVTQTPRYLIKTRGQQVTLSCSPISGHRSVSWYQQTPGQGLQFLFEYFSETQRNKGNFPGRFSGRQFSNSRSEMNVSTLELGDSALYLCASSDGPSSTEAFFGQGTRLTVV.

The rearrangement uses TRBV4-3 and TRBJ1-1; D is unresolved. The CDR3 is made up of 14 amino acids. Per the germline V gene, CDR1 is LGHNA and CDR2 is YSLEER. Trimming took off 0 bases at V and 0 bases at J, with 5 bases between the two ends. The CDR3 DNA follows: TGCGCCAGCAGCCAAGAGTTCTTGAACACTGAAGCTTTCTTT. Translating it yields CASSQEFLNTEAFF.

The rearrangement uses TRBV11-2 and TRBJ1-1; D might be TRBD1 (5 bases). From germline, CDR1 is SGHAT and CDR2 FQNNGV. Deletions cut 5 bases from V and 1 base from J, with 14 bases between. This CDR3 is 15 amino acids long. The CDR3 sequence is CASSHIGHQNTEAFF. The CDR3 DNA follows: TGTGCCAGCAGCCATATAGGACACCAGAACACTGAAGCTTTCTTT.

This clonotype was found a few times. V is TRBV27 and J is TRBJ2-7; 8 bases agree with TRBD1. Trimming removed 6 bases from V and 3 bases from J; junction bases left unmatched: 7. This CDR3 is 14 amino acids long. Germline CDR1 and CDR2: MNHEY and SMNVEV (reference sequence). CDR3 nucleotides: TGTGCCAGCAGACCGGGACAGGAAATCTACGAGCAGTACTTC. Its protein is CASRPGQEIYEQYF.

The chain recombines TRBV7-3 with TRBJ2-3; tentatively, D is TRBD1 (8 bases). CDR1 is SGHTA, CDR2 FQGTGA, per germline. The V gene lost 4 bases and the J gene lost 2 bases, with 16 bases spanning the gap. CDR3 length equals 16 residues. The DNA for the CDR3 is TGTGCCAGCAGCTCAGGGGGCGGGAGCGTCACAGATACGCAGTATTTT. Residues: CASSSGGGSVTDTQYF.

In this sample, this clonotype turned up many times. The DNA of the CDR3 is TGCAGCGTTGTTGTTGGGAGATCGTGGGACGAGCAGTACTTC. Translation: CSVVVGRSWDEQYF. This rearrangement joins TRBV29-1 to TRBJ2-7, with D possibly matching TRBD2 (5 bases). Trimming pared 4 bases from V and 5 bases from J, leaving 18 bases between. This CDR3 is built from 14 residues. The germline V gene has CDR1 SQVTM and CDR2 ANQGSEA.

As for this clonotype: This is likely a read error, given that the CDR3 carries no conserved phenylalanine or tryptophan at its end. V gene TRBV10-3 combines with J gene TRBJ1-1, with D unresolved. Per the germline V gene, CDR1 is ENHRY and CDR2 is SYGVKD. The CDR3 sequence is 11 residues long. CDR3 sequence reads: CASSPGVEAFL. CDR3 sequence (DNA): TGTGCCAGCAGTCCGGGAGTTGAAGCTTTCCTT.

This clonotype appeared many times. The chain couples TRBV20-1 to TRBJ1-1, with a possible D match to TRBD1 (6 bases). In germline, CDR1 is DFQATT, CDR2 SNEGSKA (reference sequence). CDR3 size: 13 residues. V lost 6 bases and J 4 bases, leaving 15 bases between the germline ends. The CDR3 bases are TGCAGTGCCAACAGGGCGGTAGGCACTGAAGCTTTCTTT. Translating gives CSANRAVGTEAFF.

V is TRBV2 and J is TRBJ2-6; possibly TRBD1 or TRBD2 for D (6 bases each). Looked up from germline, CDR1 is SNHLY and CDR2 is FYNNEI. The CDR3 covers 20 residues. V gave up 6 bases and J gave up 2 bases, with 26 bases separating them. In DNA, the CDR3 is TGTGCCAGCAGCGTAGGACTCAGGGGACTCTGTTGGCCTGGGGCCAACGTCCTGACTTTC. It specifies CASSVGLRGLCWPGANVLTF.

This clonotype was observed a handful of times. V gene TRBV2 combines with J gene TRBJ2-7; a possible D gene is TRBD2 (6 bases). Germline CDR1 and CDR2: SNHLY and FYNNEI. CDR3 length: 15 residues. V shed 5 bases and J shed 3 bases, with 17 bases lying between them. For the CDR3, the DNA is TGTGCCAGCAGTCAAAGGTGGGACTGGTACTACGAGCAGTACTTC. The encoded protein is CASSQRWDWYYEQYF.

V is TRBV7-9 and J is TRBJ2-2; D ambiguous. The germline V gene encodes CDR1 SEHNR and CDR2 FQNEAQ (reference sequence). The CDR3 contains 11 residues. The V and J ends lost 5 bases and 8 bases respectively, with 6 bases between them. The chain's CDR3 is CASSQQGELFF. The CDR3 nucleotides are TGTGCCAGCAGCCAACAGGGGGAGCTGTTTTTT.

V gene TRBV10-3 combines with J gene TRBJ1-1; the D is unclear. Germline CDR1 is ENHRY and CDR2 is SYGVKD. The CDR3 covers 14 residues. V lost 5 bases, J lost 3 bases, and 13 bases lay in between. CDR3 amino acids: CAISYFSEYTEAFF. The CDR3 DNA is TGTGCCATCAGTTACTTCAGCGAATACACTGAAGCTTTCTTT.

This clonotype was counted many times. The genes are TRBV25-1 and TRBJ1-1, with unresolved D. CDR3 length equals 11 residues. Trimming pared 5 bases from V and 11 bases from J, leaving 12 bases between. Germline CDR1 reads MGHDK; CDR2 reads SYGVNS. CDR3 DNA: TGTGCCAGCAGTAGTGGTGGGCGGGCTTTCTTT. Translating it yields CASSSGGRAFF.

This clonotype showed up many times. The chain is built from TRBV15 and TRBJ2-7, with 9 bases aligning to TRBD2. Germline V gene sequence: CDR1 LNHNV, CDR2 YYDKDF (reference sequence). This CDR3 is built from 15 residues. The ends lost 3 bases at V and 2 bases at J; junction bases unmatched: 5. CDR3 DNA sequence: TGTGCCACCAGCAGCGAAAGACTAGCGGCCTACGAGCAGTACTTC. Translating it yields CATSSERLAAYEQYF.